One and the same sample provided the 32 T cell receptor beta chains below, sequenced in a study of blood T cell repertoires in COVID-19. Profiling relied on immunoSEQ multiplex PCR, and the TCRdb table lists in-frame clones only, not all of them. The sample includes about 240,000 clones, roughly four fifths of them seen just once. The sample consisted of peripheral blood. The origin of the receptors is a middle-aged man with acute or convalescent COVID-19.

The rearrangement joins TRBV7-6 to TRBJ2-2; 8 bases are shared with TRBD1. With V trimmed by 5 bases and J by 3 bases, 5 bases remained unmatched. The CDR3 contains 15 residues. The germline CDR1 and CDR2 sequences are SGHVS and FNYEAQ. CDR3 loop: CASSVGQDYTGELFF. The CDR3 DNA reads as TGTGCCAGCAGCGTGGGACAGGATTACACCGGGGAGCTGTTTTTT.

V usage is TRBV21-1 and J usage is TRBJ1-3; TRBD1 is the table's D call and was not checked against the DNA. TRBV21-1 is a documented pseudogene. The CDR3 loop spans 17 amino acids. This chain's CDR3 is CASSSGTTNNSGNTIYF. CDR3 DNA sequence: TGTGCCAGCAGTAGTGGGACAACAAATAACTCTGGAAACACCATATATTTT.

The chain links TRBV27 to TRBJ2-3, with 7 bases lining up with TRBD2. This CDR3 has 18 amino acids. J lost 1 base, V lost 3 bases, and 13 bases had no gene match. Germline V gene lookup returns CDR1 MNHEY and CDR2 SMNVEV (reference sequence). DNA for the CDR3: TGTGCCAGCAGTTTTCTTCTTCGCGGCGGGGGTGGCACAGATACGCAGTATTTT. It yields the protein CASSFLLRGGGGTDTQYF.

The chain employs TRBV19 and TRBJ1-5, with a tentative D call TRBD1 (6 bases). The CDR3 has 16 residues. Between the trimmed V and J ends, which lost 5 bases and 6 bases, there was a span of 20 bases. From germline, CDR1 is LNHDA and CDR2 SQIVND (reference sequence). CDR3 in amino acids: CASSPRGRGEAQPQHF. CDR3 DNA: TGTGCCAGTAGTCCTCGTGGGAGGGGGGAGGCTCAGCCCCAGCATTTT.

The chain employs TRBV6-5 and TRBJ1-1; D might be TRBD1 (5 bases). Germline lookup yields CDR1 MNHEY and CDR2 SVGAGI. Trimming left V 6 bases short and J 0 bases short, with 8 bases between. The CDR3 runs 13 residues. Written as DNA, the CDR3 is TGTGCCAGCAGAACAGGTCTGAACACTGAAGCTTTCTTT. It codes for CASRTGLNTEAFF.

CDR3 loop: CAWSLTGEGELFF. CDR3 DNA sequence: TGTGCCTGGAGTCTAACAGGGGAGGGGGAGCTGTTTTTT. The chain carries TRBV30 and TRBJ2-2; TRBD1 matches 7 bases. The germline V gene has CDR1 GTSNPN and CDR2 SVGIG (reference sequence). The CDR3 covers 13 residues. With V trimmed by 2 bases and J by 8 bases, 5 bases remained unmatched.

This clone has just one count. V and J are TRBV18 and TRBJ2-7; D possibly corresponds to TRBD2 (5 bases). Germline V gene sequence: CDR1 KGHSH, CDR2 LQKENI. V was cut by 3 bases and J by 6 bases, with 12 bases left in between. This CDR3 comprises 13 residues. The CDR3 bases are TGTGCCAGCTCACCCGGGAAGGCAGGCGAGCAGTACTTC. Translation: CASSPGKAGEQYF.

This clone appeared a single time. The J gene is TRBJ1-2, the V gene TRBV28; D is possibly TRBD1 (6 bases). V was pared by 7 bases and J by 3 bases, with 12 bases between. Germline lookup yields CDR1 MDHEN and CDR2 SYDVKM. There are 13 residues in the CDR3. The CDR3 here is CASTEGGDYGYTF. CDR3 in DNA: TGTGCCAGCACTGAGGGGGGGGACTATGGCTACACCTTC.

The chain uses TRBV19 and TRBJ2-7; 7 bases map to TRBD2. The CDR3 length is 15 residues. V was clipped by 2 bases and J by 5 bases; unmatched bases: 9. The germline gives CDR1 LNHDA, CDR2 SQIVND (reference sequence). The CDR3 sequence is CASSIIASGGNEQYF. In nucleotides, the CDR3 is TGTGCCAGTAGTATAATTGCTAGCGGAGGAAACGAGCAGTACTTC.

The rearrangement joins TRBV7-2 to TRBJ2-2, with D possibly matching TRBD2 (5 bases). The CDR3 contains 15 residues. The ends were cut back, 3 bases at V and 4 bases at J, with 12 bases in the middle. CDR1 SGHTA and CDR2 FQGNSA come from the germline V gene. The CDR3, as DNA: TGTGCCAGCAGCTTGAATGGGAGAGGCACCGGGGAGCTGTTTTTT. Protein sequence: CASSLNGRGTGELFF.

V gene TRBV24-1 combines with J gene TRBJ2-5; 9 bases are shared with TRBD1. The germline V gene has CDR1 KGHDR and CDR2 SFDVKD. CDR3 length: 16 amino acids. V was pared by 6 bases and J by 2 bases, with 9 bases of the junction left unmatched. CDR3 nucleotide sequence: TGTGCCACCAGTCCGGGACAGGGTGGGAGACAAGAGACCCAGTACTTC. The encoded protein is CATSPGQGGRQETQYF.

This clone has only a few counts. CDR3 nucleotides: TGTGCCAGCAGCCTTCGACTAGCGGGGGTCTACGAGCAGTACTTC. Translating it yields CASSLRLAGVYEQYF. The chain links TRBV3-1 (or the pseudogene TRBV3-2) to TRBJ2-7; 12 nucleotides line up with TRBD2. The CDR3 loop spans 15 amino acids. CDR1 LGHDT and CDR2 YNNKEL come from the germline V gene (reference sequence). The J segment lost 3 bases and the V segment lost 4 bases, leaving 4 bases of the junction unmatched.

The chain carries TRBV5-3 and TRBJ2-7; D is ambiguous. TRBV5-3 falls under the ORF class, with uncertain function. This CDR3 is built from 16 residues. Trimming cost V 5 bases and J 2 bases, with 20 bases left between them. The CDR3 reads CARRLPATCSPYEQYF. The CDR3 nucleotides read TGTGCCAGAAGGCTGCCGGCGACCTGTAGCCCCTACGAGCAGTACTTC.

The V and J genes are TRBV19 and TRBJ2-7, with 7 bases lining up with TRBD1. Trimming took 5 bases from V and 3 from J; bases not matched to a gene: 10. Germline-derived CDR1 and CDR2 are LNHDA and SQIVND (reference sequence). The CDR3 spans 15 residues. CDR3 protein: CASSPLARQGYEQYF. The DNA for the CDR3 is TGTGCCAGTAGTCCCCTCGCCCGACAGGGCTACGAGCAGTACTTC.

This clone was detected a few times. The chain joins TRBV28 to TRBJ1-6, with a weak D call TRBD1 (5 bases). The CDR3 has 17 residues. Germline V gene lookup returns CDR1 MDHEN and CDR2 SYDVKM. V shed 7 bases and J shed 7 bases, with 23 bases lying between them. The CDR3 is CASTPRAGGGKNSPLHF. DNA for the CDR3: TGTGCCAGCACCCCGAGGGCGGGGGGAGGAAAGAATTCACCCCTCCACTTT.

The rearrangement links TRBV5-5 to TRBJ1-5; D gene ambiguous. With 0 bases removed from V and 6 bases from J, the gap between germline ends came to 13 bases. The CDR3 consists of 15 residues. Looked up from germline, CDR1 is SGHKS and CDR2 is YYEKEE (reference sequence). The CDR3 nucleotides are TGTGCCAGCAGCTTGGGGACCCCTGGAGGTCAGCCCCAGCATTTT. This sequence encodes CASSLGTPGGQPQHF.

V gene TRBV6-5 combines with J gene TRBJ2-7; 10 nucleotides match TRBD2. Losses at the gene ends were 0 bases for V and 4 bases for J; bases not matched to a gene: 3. Germline CDR1 and CDR2: MNHEY and SVGAGI. CDR3 length equals 15 residues. In DNA, the CDR3 is TGTGCCAGCAGTTACTCGACTAGCGGGCGTTACGAGCAGTACTTC. Its protein is CASSYSTSGRYEQYF.

V and J are TRBV9 and TRBJ2-2, with 8 bases fitting TRBD1. CDR3 size: 15 residues. With V trimmed by 4 bases and J by 4 bases, 6 bases remained unmatched. Germline CDR1 and CDR2: SGDLS and YYNGEE. In nucleotides, the CDR3 is TGTGCCAGCAGCCTTGGACAGGGTGGCACCGGGGAGCTGTTTTTT. Its protein is CASSLGQGGTGELFF. The full variable domain, in which reference TRBV9 and TRBJ2-2 provide the parts outside the CDR3, is DSGVTQTPKHLITATGQRVTLRCSPRSGDLSVYWYQQSLDQGLQFLIQYYNGEERAKGNILERFSAQQFPDLHSELNLSSLELGDSALYFCASSLGQGGTGELFFGEGSRLTVL.

This clone occurred a few times. The chain carries TRBV28 and TRBJ1-5; TRBD1 matches at 7 bases. CDR3 length: 14 residues. With 8 bases clipped from V and 2 bases from J, the junction kept 6 bases outside the gene matches. CDR1 and CDR2 (germline): MDHEN, SYDVKM. Here the CDR3 reads CASWTGKGNQPQHF. Here the CDR3 DNA reads TGTGCCAGCTGGACAGGCAAGGGCAATCAGCCCCAGCATTTT. Based on the CDR3 plus reference TRBV28 and TRBJ1-5, the full variable domain is DVKVTQSSRYLVKRTGEKVFLECVQDMDHENMFWYRQDPGLGLRLIYFSYDVKMKEKGDIPEGYSVSREKKERFSLILESASTNQTSMYLCASWTGKGNQPQHFGDGTRLSIL.

The V call is TRBV7-9, the J call TRBJ1-2; 7 bases agree with TRBD1. The CDR3 is 15 residues long. V dropped 5 bases and J dropped 4; count of bases not matched to a gene: 10. The germline gives CDR1 SEHNR, CDR2 FQNEAQ (reference sequence). CDR3 coding DNA: TGTGCCAGCAGCGCCACGACAGGGTGGGGCTATGGCTACACCTTC. This translates into CASSATTGWGYGYTF.

This clone came up a few times. The chain has TRBV7-3 and TRBJ1-1; a weak D match, TRBD1 (5 bases). The germline V and J ends were trimmed by 5 bases and 3 bases, with 16 bases remaining between them. The germline V gene encodes CDR1 SGHTA and CDR2 FQGTGA. The CDR3 covers 15 residues. CDR3 in DNA: TGTGCCAGCAGCCCCCGGGGGGGGAGGTACACTGAAGCTTTCTTT. The encoded protein is CASSPRGGRYTEAFF.

The genes are TRBV6-5 and TRBJ1-3; 10 positions match TRBD1. Germline CDR1 reads MNHEY; CDR2 reads SVGAGI. V gave up 2 bases and J gave up 3 bases; unmatched junction bases: 4. This CDR3 region has 16 residues. The CDR3 sequence: CASSYEGQGYGNTIYF. CDR3 bases: TGTGCCAGCAGTTACGAGGGACAGGGGTATGGAAACACCATATATTTT.

The gene calls are TRBV28 and TRBJ1-4, with D unclear. Germline CDR1 is MDHEN and CDR2 is SYDVKM. The CDR3 is 14 residues long. V lost 8 bases and J 8 bases, leaving 18 bases between the germline ends. In DNA form, the CDR3 reads TGTGCCAGCGCGGTGAAAAGGGAGAACGAAAAACTGTTTTTT. Residues: CASAVKRENEKLFF.

The J gene is TRBJ1-2, the V gene TRBV28; perhaps TRBD1 as D (6 bases). The CDR3 is 16 residues long. Germline V gene data show CDR1 as MDHEN and CDR2 as SYDVKM. The V end was cut by 4 bases, the J end by 3 bases, with 18 bases between. The CDR3 sequence: CASSSGHKPSHYGYTF. Written as DNA, the CDR3 is TGTGCCAGCAGTTCGGGACACAAGCCCAGCCACTATGGCTACACCTTC.

The gene calls are TRBV3-1 (or the pseudogene TRBV3-2) and TRBJ1-1; 9 nucleotides agree with TRBD1. V dropped 6 bases and J dropped 10; count of bases not matched to a gene: 9. Germline CDR1 LGHDT, CDR2 YNNKEL (reference sequence). This CDR3 region has 13 residues. CDR3 protein: CASSPTGQGSAFF. The CDR3 bases are TGTGCCAGCAGTCCCACGGGACAGGGATCAGCTTTCTTT.

This sequence joins TRBV10-2 and TRBJ1-2, with D possibly matching TRBD1 (6 bases). With 1 base removed from V and 6 bases from J, the gap between germline ends came to 9 bases. Germline V gives CDR1 WSHSY, CDR2 SAAADI. CDR3 length: 13 amino acids. The CDR3 DNA follows: TGCGCCAGCAGTGAGTTAGGGGGTCATGGCTACACCTTC. It codes for CASSELGGHGYTF.

V gene TRBV7-3 combines with J gene TRBJ2-1, with 7 positions matching TRBD2. CDR3 length equals 16 residues. Per germline, CDR1 SGHTA and CDR2 FQGTGA. With 1 base clipped from V and 1 base from J, the junction kept 4 bases outside the gene matches. This CDR3 is CASSLNPGGSYNEQFF. The CDR3 nucleotides are TGTGCCAGCAGCTTAAATCCGGGGGGATCCTACAATGAGCAGTTCTTC. The whole variable domain, remainder taken from reference TRBV7-3 and TRBJ2-1, is GAGVSQTPSNKVTEKGKYVELRCDPISGHTALYWYRQSLGQGPEFLIYFQGTGAADDSGLPNDRFFAVRPEGSVSTLKIQRTERGDSAVYLCASSLNPGGSYNEQFFGPGTRLTVL.

V usage is TRBV7-3 and J usage is TRBJ2-2; 9 bases fit TRBD1. Germline-derived CDR1 and CDR2 are SGHTA and FQGTGA. Germline trimming cut 4 bases from V and 1 base from J; bases unmatched to any gene: 10. This CDR3 comprises 18 residues. The CDR3 protein is CASSSAGTGYRNTGELFF. The DNA of the CDR3 is TGTGCCAGCAGCTCAGCCGGGACAGGGTACAGGAACACCGGGGAGCTGTTTTTT.

This CDR3 reads CASSVPGQGEKLFF. In nucleotides, the CDR3 is TGTGCCAGCAGCGTGCCCGGACAGGGGGAAAAACTGTTTTTT. The V gene is TRBV5-4, the J gene TRBJ1-4, with 9 positions matching TRBD1. The V gene end was trimmed by 4 bases and the J gene end by 8 bases; junction bases not matched to a gene: 6. CDR1 and CDR2 from the germline V gene are SGHNT and YYREEE (reference sequence). This CDR3 is built from 14 residues.

The gene calls are TRBV4-2 and TRBJ2-1, with 9 bases aligning to TRBD1. The V and J ends lost 5 bases and 3 bases, in that order; junction bases with no gene match: 8. Germline V gene sequence: CDR1 LGHNA, CDR2 YNFKEQ. The CDR3 has 16 amino acids. For the CDR3, the DNA is TGTGCCAGCAGCACGGGACAGGGTGATCTCTACAATGAGCAGTTCTTC. The encoded protein is CASSTGQGDLYNEQFF.

This clone was seen once. The chain combines TRBV5-8 with TRBJ2-5, with unresolved D. V lost 4 bases and J lost 7, with 8 bases in between. The CDR3 is 11 amino acids. The germline V gene encodes CDR1 SGHTS and CDR2 YDEGEE. CDR3 coding DNA: TGTGCCAGCAGCCCTGTCGGGACCCAGTACTTC. The encoded protein is CASSPVGTQYF. The full variable domain, its missing parts supplied by reference TRBV5-8 and TRBJ2-5, is EAGVTQSPTHLIKTRGQQATLRCSPISGHTSVYWYQQALGLGLQFLLWYDEGEERNRGNFPPRFSGRQFPNYSSELNVNALELEDSALYLCASSPVGTQYFGPGTRLLVL.

This chain joins TRBV18 and TRBJ1-6; D perhaps matches TRBD1 (6 bases). The germline gives CDR1 KGHSH, CDR2 LQKENI. The V gene lost 6 bases and the J gene lost 13 bases, with 16 bases spanning the gap. This CDR3 region has 13 residues. The CDR3 DNA follows: TGTGCCAGCTCCTATAACAGGGAAACTCCCCTCCACTTT. Encoded protein: CASSYNRETPLHF.